Described below is a single TCR beta chain sequence and its context. Its antigen is not identified. TCRdb's table, derived via immunoSEQ multiplex PCR, lists solely in-frame clones and lacks some. This table has 35,000 to 50,000 clones, 85% appearing once. The time point was: recipient sample about 28 days before transplant, after cytoreduction. This entry belongs to a study of T cell clonotyping in hematopoietic cell transplantation. About the study: Recipient samples before transplant were obtained post-cytoreduction.

General study points: After transplant, recipient diversity fell while pathologically expanded clonotypes grew through day 180.

The material sequenced was peripheral blood mononuclear cells, taken before stem cell transplant. The TCR was taken from a man between 60 and 70 years old with acute myeloid leukemia. Some clones in this sample may be carry-over from other donors' samples.

The CDR3 reads CASSLGTSINEQFF. CDR3 DNA: TGCGCCAGCAGCCTTGGGACTAGCATCAATGAGCAGTTCTTC. The gene calls are TRBV5-1 and TRBJ2-1; 9 bases match TRBD2. V shed 4 bases and J 6 bases; nucleotides not matched to a gene: 5. This CDR3 region has 14 residues. Germline CDR1 SGHRS, CDR2 YFSETQ.